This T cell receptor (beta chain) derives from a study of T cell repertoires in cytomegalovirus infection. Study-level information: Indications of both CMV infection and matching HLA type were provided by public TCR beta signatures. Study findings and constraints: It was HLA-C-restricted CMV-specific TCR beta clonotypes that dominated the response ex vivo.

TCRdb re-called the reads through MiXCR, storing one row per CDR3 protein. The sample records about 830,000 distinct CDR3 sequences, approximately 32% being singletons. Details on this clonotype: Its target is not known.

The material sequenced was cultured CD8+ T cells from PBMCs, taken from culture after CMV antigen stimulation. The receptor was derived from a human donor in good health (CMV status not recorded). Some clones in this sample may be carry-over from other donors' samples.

As DNA, the CDR3 is TGTGCCACCAGTGAACCCGGTGGGCCCTTCGACTCTGGGGCCAACGTCCTGACTTTC. Amino acids: CATSEPGGPFDSGANVLTF. J is TRBJ2-6 and V is TRBV24-1; D gene uncertain. Trimming pared 4 bases from V and 0 bases from J, leaving 18 bases between. The CDR3 is 19 residues long. Looked up from germline, CDR1 is KGHDR and CDR2 is SFDVKD.